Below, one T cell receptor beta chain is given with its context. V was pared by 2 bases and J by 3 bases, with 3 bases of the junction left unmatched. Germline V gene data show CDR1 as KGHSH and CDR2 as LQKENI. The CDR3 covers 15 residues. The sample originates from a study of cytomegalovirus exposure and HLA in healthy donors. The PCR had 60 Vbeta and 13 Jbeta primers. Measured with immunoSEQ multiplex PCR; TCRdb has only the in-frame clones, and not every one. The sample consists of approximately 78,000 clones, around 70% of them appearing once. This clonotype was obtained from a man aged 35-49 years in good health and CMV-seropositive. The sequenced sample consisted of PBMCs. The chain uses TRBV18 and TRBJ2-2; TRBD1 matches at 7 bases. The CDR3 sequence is CASSPRQGDTGELFF. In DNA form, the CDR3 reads TGTGCCAGCTCACCAAGACAGGGTGACACCGGGGAGCTGTTTTTT.